This TCR beta chain comes out of a study of tissue T cells after allogeneic stem cell transplantation. Turning to the study itself: Pathologist H&E review favored samples with visible lymphocytes for sequencing among multiple samples.

Adult allogeneic hematopoietic cell transplant recipients with steroid-refractory graft-versus-host disease were prospectively enrolled for research autopsy. Several lines of graft-versus-host disease therapy were given to all patients, all with gastrointestinal involvement. Sequencing was performed with immunoSEQ multiplex PCR; in TCRdb, only in-frame clones are kept and a portion is missing. This table has thousands of clones, roughly 78% appearing once. Findings and limits, study-wide: Only a limited share of tissue TCRs appeared in blood or spleen.

As concerns this clone: No antigen is known for it.

This TCR was recovered from a male patient older than 55 with steroid-refractory graft-versus-host disease after an allogeneic stem cell transplant. Some T cells may be provided by the graft donor. This specimen consisted of esophageal tissue, obtained at autopsy.

In DNA form, the CDR3 reads TGTGCCAGCAGCCAAGGAACCCGGGACGCTGAAGCTTTCTTT. Translating gives CASSQGTRDAEAFF. This chain links TRBV4-2 with TRBJ1-1; D is perhaps TRBD1 (5 bases). The V gene's germline CDR1 is LGHNA and CDR2 YNFKEQ. The CDR3 totals 14 residues. V lost 1 base and J 6 bases, leaving 12 bases between the germline ends.